This entry features one T cell receptor (beta chain) sequence. These data come from a study of regulatory T cells in long-lasting Graves disease. Assembly of TCR beta libraries relied on iRepertoire HTBI primers together with Arm-PCR of CDR3 regions. TCRdb reprocessed the multiplex PCR reads via MiXCR and lists one record per CDR3 protein. The table has 550,000 to 600,000 distinct CDR3 sequences, about 15% seen once. The time point was: newly diagnosed GD, antithyroid drugs for less than 3 months. There was RNA extracted from PBMCs, and the TCR library was made from it. The sample also formed part of further work on T cells in Graves' hyperthyroidism and ophthalmopathy.

This TCR was sampled from a man aged 18-30 years with Graves disease. The sample in question was peripheral blood mononuclear cells (PBMCs), obtained at new diagnosis, from a patient treated with antithyroid drugs.

The CDR3 nucleotides read TGCGCCAGCAGCTTGGCCCGAGTGGGGAGGTCGGTCGAGCAGTACTTC. Encoded protein: CASSLARVGRSVEQYF. The chain employs TRBV5-1 and TRBJ2-7; tentatively, D is TRBD2 (6 bases). Germline loops: CDR1 SGHRS, CDR2 YFSETQ. Trimming cost V 0 bases and J 6 bases, with 19 bases left between them. This CDR3 has 16 amino acids.